This T cell receptor (beta chain) was retrieved from a study of OX40 agonist ivuxolimab in advanced cancers. Comment on this clone: Antigen: not known.

CDR1 MDHEN and CDR2 SYDVKM come from the germline V gene. The V and J ends lost 7 bases and 4 bases respectively, with 7 bases between them. This CDR3 has 12 amino acids. Study outcomes and limitations: Averaging showed that CD8+ T cells had more expanded clones than CD4+ did. Still undetermined is the antigen specificity of the expanded peripheral T cells.

Data came from immunoSEQ multiplex PCR; TCRdb stores just in-frame clones and leaves some out. This table has about 45,000 clones, around 90% appearing once. The chain combines TRBV28 with TRBJ2-2; D gene unclear. Sequenced material: CD4+ or CD8+ T cells sorted from blood, taken in a trial of the OX40 agonist ivuxolimab. The source of this sequence is an adult with an advanced solid tumor such as melanoma, head and neck, liver or kidney cancer. The CDR3 region has the DNA TGTGCCAGCAAGACATCCACCGGGGAGCTGTTTTTT. It codes for CASKTSTGELFF.